The 15 T cell receptor beta chains below were found in one sample sequenced in a study of blood T cell repertoires in COVID-19. Sequencing used immunoSEQ multiplex PCR; TCRdb keeps in-frame clones, though not all of them. Among about 70,000 clones listed, about 89% were seen once. Sequenced sample: peripheral blood. These receptors all come from a man aged 45-60 years with active COVID-19.

The CDR3 bases are TGCGCCAGCAGCCAAGCCCTCCAAACGGTTCGCTCCTACGAGCAGTACTTC. Encoded protein: CASSQALQTVRSYEQYF. The chain is built from TRBV4-3 and TRBJ2-7, with D unresolved. Germline CDR1 is LGHNA and CDR2 is YSLEER. Between the trimmed V and J ends, which lost 1 base and 0 bases, there was a span of 16 bases. This CDR3 is 17 amino acids long.

V is TRBV19 and J is TRBJ2-6, with 7 bases lining up with TRBD1. CDR1 and CDR2 from the germline V gene are LNHDA and SQIVND (reference sequence). The V gene end was trimmed by 7 bases and the J gene end by 4 bases; junction bases not matched to a gene: 13. The CDR3 is made up of 17 amino acids. CDR3 sequence reads: CASNSGTAFGGANVLTF. The CDR3 DNA sequence: TGTGCCAGTAATTCCGGGACAGCCTTCGGGGGGGCCAACGTCCTGACTTTC.

This rearrangement joins TRBV9 to TRBJ2-3, with D possibly being TRBD1 (5 bases). The V end was cut by 0 bases, the J end by 5 bases, with 13 bases between. Germline V lookup: CDR1 SGDLS, CDR2 YYNGEE. The CDR3 spans 15 residues. The CDR3 region is CASSVGSGKQDTQYF. In DNA form, the CDR3 reads TGTGCCAGCAGCGTAGGGTCAGGGAAACAAGATACGCAGTATTTT.

The CDR3 loop is CASSLLSGGAAEAFF. CDR3 bases: TGTGCCAGCAGTTTATTATCGGGAGGAGCGGCTGAAGCTTTCTTT. V usage is TRBV28 and J usage is TRBJ1-1; D remains unclear. The CDR3 has 15 amino acids. Germline lookup yields CDR1 MDHEN and CDR2 SYDVKM. The ends were cut back, 1 base at V and 6 bases at J, with 15 bases in the middle. The entire variable domain, with the rest obtained from reference TRBV28 and TRBJ1-1, is as follows: DVKVTQSSRYLVKRTGEKVFLECVQDMDHENMFWYRQDPGLGLRLIYFSYDVKMKEKGDIPEGYSVSREKKERFSLILESASTNQTSMYLCASSLLSGGAAEAFFGQGTRLTVV.

The rearrangement links TRBV6-1 to TRBJ1-3; D remains unclear. This CDR3 contains 15 residues. With 3 bases removed from V and 0 bases from J, the gap between germline ends came to 9 bases. CDR1 is MNHNS, CDR2 SASEGT, per germline. CDR3 residues: CASSELGISGNTIYF. The CDR3, as DNA: TGTGCCAGCAGTGAGCTAGGCATCTCTGGAAACACCATATATTTT.

CDR3 residues: CASSLSSGNSNQPQHF. The CDR3 nucleotides are TGTGCCAGCAGTTTATCTTCGGGGAATAGCAATCAGCCCCAGCATTTT. The rearrangement uses TRBV27 and TRBJ1-5; D gene uncertain. V was clipped by 0 bases and J by 0 bases, with 9 bases between them. Per the germline V gene, CDR1 is MNHEY and CDR2 is SMNVEV (reference sequence). The CDR3 spans 16 residues.

The rearrangement joins TRBV28 to TRBJ2-1, with 11 bases identical to TRBD2. The V gene's germline CDR1 is MDHEN and CDR2 SYDVKM. The CDR3 sequence is 15 residues long. Losses at the gene ends were 5 bases for V and 7 bases for J; bases not matched to a gene: 7. CDR3 sequence reads: CASSELAGVKNEQFF. The CDR3 bases are TGTGCCAGCAGTGAACTAGCGGGAGTAAAGAATGAGCAGTTCTTC.

The genes are TRBV6-5 and TRBJ2-2; 8 positions match TRBD2. The V and J ends lost 4 bases and 7 bases, in that order; junction bases with no gene match: 8. The CDR3 runs to 15 residues. Germline lookup yields CDR1 MNHEY and CDR2 SVGAGI. CDR3 amino acids: CASSLSGSNYGELFF. The CDR3 region has the DNA TGTGCCAGCAGTTTAAGCGGGAGTAATTACGGGGAGCTGTTTTTT.

CDR3 DNA sequence: TGTGCCACACCCGACGACAAGAGTTCCATTAATGAAAAACTGTTTTTT. Amino acids: CATPDDKSSINEKLFF. V and J are TRBV24-1 and TRBJ1-4, with unresolved D. Germline V gene data show CDR1 as KGHDR and CDR2 as SFDVKD. The CDR3 spans 16 residues. The V gene lost 10 bases and the J gene lost 4 bases, with 21 bases spanning the gap.

The CDR3 reads CASSSSRGEQFF. CDR3 DNA sequence: TGTGCCAGCAGCTCGAGTCGGGGGGAGCAGTTCTTC. This chain links TRBV7-3 with TRBJ2-1; a possible D gene is TRBD2 (6 bases). Germline V gene lookup returns CDR1 SGHTA and CDR2 FQGTGA. The CDR3 contains 12 residues. Trimming took off 4 bases at V and 10 bases at J, with 11 bases between the two ends.

The V call is TRBV3-1 (or the pseudogene TRBV3-2), the J call TRBJ2-2, with 10 positions matching TRBD2. CDR1 is LGHDT and CDR2 is YNNKEL in the germline V gene (reference sequence). The length of the CDR3 is 18 residues. V lost 6 bases, J lost 0 bases, and 10 bases stayed unmatched. This CDR3 is CASRPLAGAGTNTGELFF. CDR3 DNA: TGTGCCAGCAGACCTCTAGCGGGAGCGGGAACGAACACCGGGGAGCTGTTTTTT.

V gene TRBV7-9 combines with J gene TRBJ2-1; no clear D. The CDR3 contains 11 residues. Germline CDR1 reads SEHNR; CDR2 reads FQNEAQ (reference sequence). The V end lost 5 bases, the J end lost 6 bases, and 5 bases lay between the germline ends. This CDR3 reads CASSPSNEQFF. The CDR3 DNA reads as TGTGCCAGCAGCCCTAGCAATGAGCAGTTCTTC.

V gene TRBV27 combines with J gene TRBJ1-3; D may be TRBD1 (5 bases). V lost 3 bases to trimming and J lost 0 bases, with 12 bases between them. This CDR3 comprises 16 residues. Germline V gene data show CDR1 as MNHEY and CDR2 as SMNVEV (reference sequence). This CDR3 reads CASSFGGVYSGNTIYF. The CDR3 DNA reads as TGTGCCAGCAGTTTTGGAGGGGTTTACTCTGGAAACACCATATATTTT.

The genes are TRBV4-3 and TRBJ2-5; 7 nucleotides line up with TRBD1. The CDR3 spans 14 residues. With 1 base clipped from V and 7 bases from J, the junction kept 6 bases outside the gene matches. Germline loops: CDR1 LGHNA, CDR2 YSLEER. The CDR3 region has the DNA TGCGCCAGCAGCCAAGGACAGGGCCTCGGGACCCAGTACTTC. This translates into CASSQGQGLGTQYF.

The chain is built from TRBV4-3 and TRBJ2-7, with D perhaps matching TRBD1 (6 bases). The CDR3 is 15 amino acids. Per germline, CDR1 LGHNA and CDR2 YSLEER. The ends were cut back, 0 bases at V and 3 bases at J, with 12 bases in the middle. CDR3 bases: TGCGCCAGCAGCCAAGAGTACAGGGACGGCTACGAGCAGTACTTC. Protein sequence: CASSQEYRDGYEQYF.